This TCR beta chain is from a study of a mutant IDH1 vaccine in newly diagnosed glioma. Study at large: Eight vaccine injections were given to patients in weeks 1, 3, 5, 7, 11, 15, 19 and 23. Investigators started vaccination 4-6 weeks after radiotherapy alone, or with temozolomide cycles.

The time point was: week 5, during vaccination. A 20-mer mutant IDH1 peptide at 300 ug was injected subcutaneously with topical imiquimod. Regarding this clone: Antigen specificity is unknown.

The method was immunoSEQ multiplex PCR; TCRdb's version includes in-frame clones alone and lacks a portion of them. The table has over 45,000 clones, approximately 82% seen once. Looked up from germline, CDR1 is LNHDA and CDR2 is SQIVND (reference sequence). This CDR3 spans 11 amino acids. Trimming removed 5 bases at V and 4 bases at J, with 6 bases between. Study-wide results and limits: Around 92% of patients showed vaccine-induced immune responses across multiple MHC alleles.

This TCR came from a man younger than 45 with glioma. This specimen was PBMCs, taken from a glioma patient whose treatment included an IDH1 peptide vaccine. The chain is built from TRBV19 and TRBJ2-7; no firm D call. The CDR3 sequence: CASSVGYEQYF. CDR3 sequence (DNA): TGTGCCAGTAGTGTGGGGTACGAGCAGTACTTC.